This T cell receptor (beta chain) was sequenced for a study of control samples from healthy donors and cancer patients. The CDR3 is 16 residues long. The germline V gene has CDR1 MNHNS and CDR2 SASEGT. The V end was cut by 2 bases, the J end by 3 bases, with 16 bases between. Generated by immunoSEQ multiplex PCR, the TCRdb table keeps only in-frame clones and is missing some. The data contain 95,000 to 150,000 clones, approximately 93% of them singletons. The rearrangement joins TRBV6-1 to TRBJ2-5; D is undetermined. Sequencing was performed on blood. This clonotype was obtained from a woman aged 18-30 years in good health. CDR3 sequence reads: CASSERGSNLKETQYF. CDR3 DNA: TGTGCCAGCAGTGAACGTGGCAGCAATCTAAAAGAGACCCAGTACTTC.